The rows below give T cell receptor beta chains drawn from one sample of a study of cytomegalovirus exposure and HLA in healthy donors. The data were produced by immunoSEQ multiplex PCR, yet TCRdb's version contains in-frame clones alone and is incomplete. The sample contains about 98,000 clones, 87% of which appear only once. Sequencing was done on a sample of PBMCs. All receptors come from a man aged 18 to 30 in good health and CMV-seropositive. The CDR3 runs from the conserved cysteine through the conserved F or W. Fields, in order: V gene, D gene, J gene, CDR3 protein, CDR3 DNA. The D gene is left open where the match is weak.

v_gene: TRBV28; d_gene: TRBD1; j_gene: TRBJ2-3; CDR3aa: CASSPRDSYTDTQYF; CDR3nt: TGTGCCAGCAGTCCACGGGACAGTTACACAGATACGCAGTATTTT
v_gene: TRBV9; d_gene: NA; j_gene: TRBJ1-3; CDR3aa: CASSGRDSGFVGNTIYF; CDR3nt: TGTGCCAGCAGCGGTAGGGATTCAGGGTTTGTTGGAAACACCATATATTTT
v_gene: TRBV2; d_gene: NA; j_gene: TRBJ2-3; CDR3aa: CASSGKTVSTDTQYF; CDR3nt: TGTGCCAGCAGTGGCAAGACAGTCAGCACAGATACGCAGTATTTT
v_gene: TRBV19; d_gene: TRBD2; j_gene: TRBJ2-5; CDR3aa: CASSIRDYETQYF; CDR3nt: TGTGCCAGTAGTATCCGGGACTATGAGACCCAGTACTTC
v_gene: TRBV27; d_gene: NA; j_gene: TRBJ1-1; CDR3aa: CASSLGGNTEAFF; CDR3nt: TGTGCCAGCAGTTTGGGGGGGAACACTGAAGCTTTCTTT
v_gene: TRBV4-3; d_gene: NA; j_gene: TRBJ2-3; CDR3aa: CASSQAPHRGLTLGVTDTQYF; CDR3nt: TGCGCCAGCAGCCAGGCCCCGCACAGGGGACTTACGCTAGGAGTCACAGATACGCAGTATTTT
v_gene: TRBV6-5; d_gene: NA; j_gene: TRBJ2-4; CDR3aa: CASSYRDKNIQYF; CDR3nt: TGTGCCAGCAGTTACAGGGACAAGAACATTCAGTACTTC
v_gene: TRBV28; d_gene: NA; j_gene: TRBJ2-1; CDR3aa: CASIPYTGLSHNEQFF; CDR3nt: TGTGCCAGCATTCCTTATACGGGACTTTCCCACAATGAGCAGTTCTTC
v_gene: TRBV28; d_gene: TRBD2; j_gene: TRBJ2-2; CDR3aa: CAATTPSRASGRAGELFF; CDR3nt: TGTGCCGCGACTACCCCCTCCCGCGCTAGCGGGAGAGCCGGGGAGCTGTTTTTT
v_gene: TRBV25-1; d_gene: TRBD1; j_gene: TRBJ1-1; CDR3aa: CASSEYRDRVDTEAFF; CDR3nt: TGTGCCAGCAGTGAATACCGGGACAGGGTCGACACTGAAGCTTTCTTT